These 10 T cell receptor beta chains came from one sample sequenced in a study of control samples from healthy donors and cancer patients. Some clones are missing from TCRdb's copy, which holds only in-frame ones; the method was immunoSEQ multiplex PCR. The data contain approximately 53,000 clones, approximately 90% of them seen just once; the ten biggest clones take up 0.75% to 0.95%. The sample consisted of PBMCs. These receptors came from a man aged 25-45 years with colorectal cancer.

The rearrangement joins TRBV30 to TRBJ1-3; no clear D. Germline V lookup: CDR1 GTSNPN, CDR2 SVGIG (reference sequence). Trimming took 5 bases from V and 1 from J, leaving 15 bases between them. The CDR3 loop spans 15 amino acids. The CDR3 sequence: CAWHGREESGNTIYF. CDR3 nucleotides: TGTGCCTGGCATGGGAGGGAAGAGTCTGGAAACACCATATATTTT.

The chain couples TRBV9 to TRBJ1-2; D might be TRBD1 (6 bases). CDR1 and CDR2 (germline): SGDLS, YYNGEE. V lost 7 bases, J lost 8 bases, and 21 bases lay in between. This CDR3 has 14 amino acids. CDR3 protein: CASGQSGRGVGYTF. The CDR3 DNA reads as TGTGCCAGCGGCCAGTCAGGGAGGGGGGTCGGCTACACCTTC.

This clone appeared a few times. V usage is TRBV5-4 and J usage is TRBJ1-5; D remains unclear. CDR3 length: 12 residues. The V end lost 4 bases, the J end lost 4 bases, and 6 bases lay between the germline ends. The germline V gene encodes CDR1 SGHNT and CDR2 YYREEE (reference sequence). CDR3 nucleotide sequence: TGTGCCAGCAGCACCGATAATCAGCCCCAGCATTTT. It specifies CASSTDNQPQHF.

The genes are TRBV7-9 and TRBJ2-7; D may match TRBD1 or TRBD2 (5 bases each). This CDR3 is built from 12 residues. Between the trimmed V and J ends, which lost 2 bases and 5 bases, there was a span of 7 bases. Germline V lookup: CDR1 SEHNR, CDR2 FQNEAQ (reference sequence). CDR3 coding DNA: TGTGCCAGCAGCTTATGGGGGAACGAGCAGTACGTC. Its protein is CASSLWGNEQYV.

The chain links TRBV4-2 to TRBJ2-3; D is possibly TRBD2 (6 bases). Germline V gene data show CDR1 as LGHNA and CDR2 as YNFKEQ. The CDR3 is 16 amino acids. V was shortened by 2 bases and J by 4 bases, with 16 bases between the two germline ends. In nucleotides, the CDR3 is TGTGCCAGCAGCCAACAGGCCGGACTATCACCAGATACGCAGTATTTT. It yields the protein CASSQQAGLSPDTQYF.

The rearrangement joins TRBV5-1 to TRBJ1-2, with 10 bases identical to TRBD1. V lost 4 bases, J lost 5 bases, and 2 bases stayed unmatched. CDR1 and CDR2 (germline): SGHRS, YFSETQ. The CDR3 loop spans 13 amino acids. The CDR3 loop is CASSPDRGYGYTF. CDR3 nucleotide sequence: TGCGCCAGCAGCCCGGACAGGGGGTATGGCTACACCTTC.

The rearrangement uses TRBV5-1 and TRBJ2-2; no firm D call. Per germline, CDR1 SGHRS and CDR2 YFSETQ. Trimming removed 4 bases from V and 5 bases from J, with 15 bases in between. The length of the CDR3 is 15 residues. As DNA, the CDR3 is TGCGCCAGCAGCCCGACCGGTACCGATACCGGGGAGCTGTTTTTT. Its protein is CASSPTGTDTGELFF.

This chain connects TRBV6-5 to TRBJ2-3; D possibly uses TRBD1 or TRBD2 (5 bases each). V shed 10 bases and J shed 1 base, with 12 bases lying between them. Germline V gene sequence: CDR1 MNHEY, CDR2 SVGAGI. The CDR3 sequence is 13 residues long. The CDR3 region is CATRDEGTDTQYF. The CDR3 DNA reads as TGTGCCACCCGGGACGAAGGCACAGATACGCAGTATTTT.

The V gene is TRBV7-9, the J gene TRBJ2-1; TRBD2 agrees at 10 bases. The V and J ends lost 5 bases and 8 bases, in that order; junction bases with no gene match: 12. The CDR3 is made up of 16 amino acids. From germline, CDR1 is SEHNR and CDR2 FQNEAQ (reference sequence). The CDR3 nucleotides read TGTGCCAGCAGCCATGGACCTAGCGGGGGAAGGTATGAGCAGTTCTTC. The encoded protein is CASSHGPSGGRYEQFF.

The chain combines TRBV5-4 with TRBJ1-6; possibly TRBD1 for D (6 bases). This CDR3 region has 17 residues. The germline V and J ends were trimmed by 0 bases and 8 bases, with 18 bases remaining between them. CDR1 is SGHNT, CDR2 YYREEE, per germline (reference sequence). CDR3 nucleotides: TGTGCCAGCAGCTTGGGGATTCGACAGGCCGATGATTCACCCCTCCACTTT. It encodes CASSLGIRQADDSPLHF.